One sample yielded the 32 T cell receptor beta chains listed below, sequenced in a study of cytomegalovirus exposure and HLA in healthy donors. Method: immunoSEQ multiplex PCR; TCRdb's copy keeps in-frame clones and lacks some. The sample lists around 150,000 clones, 75% to 90% occurring once. Sequencing was carried out using PBMCs. Source of these receptors: a woman aged 18-35 years in good health and CMV-seronegative.

The V and J genes are TRBV25-1 and TRBJ1-1; D remains ambiguous. Germline CDR1 and CDR2: MGHDK and SYGVNS. Trimming pared 1 base from V and 0 bases from J, leaving 15 bases between. This CDR3 region has 17 residues. The CDR3, as DNA: TGTGCCAGCAGTGAATTTGGGCAGAACGGGATGAACACTGAAGCTTTCTTT. The encoded protein is CASSEFGQNGMNTEAFF.

V is TRBV5-1 and J is TRBJ1-2; 8 bases are a match to TRBD1. Germline trimming cut 0 bases from V and 7 bases from J; bases unmatched to any gene: 8. Germline V gives CDR1 SGHRS, CDR2 YFSETQ. This CDR3 contains 15 residues. CDR3: CASSLGQGREGGYTF. CDR3 sequence (DNA): TGCGCCAGCAGCTTGGGACAGGGGAGAGAGGGTGGCTACACCTTC.

The chain couples TRBV21-1 to TRBJ1-1; the table calls TRBD1, which could not be checked here. TRBV21-1 is termed a pseudogene. This CDR3 has 13 amino acids. The CDR3 DNA is TGTGCCAGCAGCCCGAGACCAGGGGTTGAAGCTTTCTTT. It is translated as CASSPRPGVEAFF.

The V gene is TRBV5-8, the J gene TRBJ2-7; TRBD1 agrees at 7 bases. J lost 3 bases, V lost 3 bases, and 6 bases had no gene match. CDR3 length equals 14 residues. CDR1 is SGHTS, CDR2 YDEGEE, per germline. The CDR3 DNA is TGTGCCAGCAGCTCGACAGGGACCCACTACGAGCAGTACTTC. Translating gives CASSSTGTHYEQYF.

A remark on this clone: The same CDR3 is also encoded by other DNA sequences in this sample. The chain has TRBV5-1 and TRBJ1-5, with D possibly matching TRBD1 (5 bases). Per germline, CDR1 SGHRS and CDR2 YFSETQ. This CDR3 is 15 amino acids long. V lost 0 bases and J 4 bases, leaving 11 bases between the germline ends. The CDR3 reads CASSLEGVGNQPQHF. The CDR3 region has the DNA TGCGCCAGCAGCTTGGAAGGGGTGGGTAATCAGCCCCAGCATTTT. Complete variable domain (other parts from reference TRBV5-1 and TRBJ1-5): KAGVTQTPRYLIKTRGQQVTLSCSPISGHRSVSWYQQTPGQGLQFLFEYFSETQRNKGNFPGRFSGRQFSNSRSEMNVSTLELGDSALYLCASSLEGVGNQPQHFGDGTRLSIL.

Written as DNA, the CDR3 is TGTGCCTGGGCAGGGGGCAGGGGTGAAAAACTGTTTTTT. It encodes CAWAGGRGEKLFF. The chain combines TRBV30 with TRBJ1-4, with 8 nucleotides matching TRBD1. The J segment lost 7 bases and the V segment lost 5 bases, leaving 6 bases of the junction unmatched. The CDR3 has 13 residues. Germline V gives CDR1 GTSNPN, CDR2 SVGIG (reference sequence).

V and J are TRBV7-2 and TRBJ2-1, with 10 bases identical to TRBD2. This CDR3 region has 17 residues. Trimming cost V 5 bases and J 4 bases; bases outside gene matches: 11. In germline, CDR1 is SGHTA, CDR2 FQGNSA. The CDR3 protein is CASSQMPTSGKYNEQFF. In DNA form, the CDR3 reads TGTGCCAGCAGCCAAATGCCCACTAGCGGGAAATACAATGAGCAGTTCTTC.

The genes are TRBV23-1 and TRBJ2-2; maybe TRBD2 (6 bases). TRBV23-1 is assigned to the ORF class and has an uncertain function. The CDR3 consists of 15 residues. Trimming stripped 6 bases from V and 7 bases from J, with 18 bases between. CDR3 coding DNA: TGCGCCAGCAGGAGCGGGCCATCAACCTTCGGGGAGCTGTTTTTT. Translated: CASRSGPSTFGELFF.

V and J are TRBV18 and TRBJ1-1; TRBD1 might be the D (5 bases). CDR3 length: 14 amino acids. The germline gives CDR1 KGHSH, CDR2 LQKENI. Trimming stripped 1 base from V and 3 bases from J, with 9 bases between. The CDR3 DNA follows: TGTGCCAGCTCACCACGGTTGACAGACACTGAAGCTTTCTTT. Translation gives CASSPRLTDTEAFF.

This chain uses TRBV7-8 with TRBJ2-7, with 10 bases fitting TRBD2. This CDR3 has 16 amino acids. V gave up 1 base and J gave up 4 bases; unmatched junction bases: 7. Germline CDR1 is SGHVS and CDR2 is FQNEAQ. The CDR3 sequence is CASSLESSSGRYEQYF. The CDR3 DNA is TGTGCCAGCAGCTTAGAGTCATCTAGCGGGAGATACGAGCAGTACTTC.

The rearrangement joins TRBV10-3 to TRBJ2-3, with 7 bases identical to TRBD2. Germline-derived CDR1 and CDR2 are ENHRY and SYGVKD. With 10 bases clipped from V and 0 bases from J, the junction kept 7 bases outside the gene matches. The CDR3 spans 14 residues. The DNA of the CDR3 is TGTGCCACCTCCACTAGCGCAAGCACAGATACGCAGTATTTT. It encodes CATSTSASTDTQYF.

The chain links TRBV7-2 to TRBJ2-5; 7 positions agree with TRBD2. Trimming at V came to 5 bases and at J to 2 bases, leaving 8 bases not matched to a gene. The CDR3 is 15 residues long. CDR1 and CDR2 (germline): SGHTA, FQGNSA. CDR3 amino acids: CASSPRLAPQETQYF. The CDR3 bases are TGTGCCAGCAGCCCTAGACTAGCCCCTCAAGAGACCCAGTACTTC.

The genes are TRBV29-1 and TRBJ1-1; 7 bases map to TRBD1. The CDR3 has 12 residues. CDR1 SQVTM and CDR2 ANQGSEA come from the germline V gene. The V and J ends lost 7 bases and 0 bases, in that order; junction bases with no gene match: 2. The CDR3 region is CSAGQMNTEAFF. DNA for the CDR3: TGCAGCGCGGGACAGATGAACACTGAAGCTTTCTTT.

This rearrangement joins TRBV5-1 to TRBJ2-3; tentative D call: TRBD2 (5 bases). Trimming took off 5 bases at V and 2 bases at J, with 12 bases between the two ends. CDR3 size: 14 residues. Looked up from germline, CDR1 is SGHRS and CDR2 is YFSETQ. The CDR3 bases are TGCGCCAGCAGGAGTTCGGGGTACACAGATACGCAGTATTTT. Its translation is CASRSSGYTDTQYF.

The CDR3 DNA follows: TGTGCCAGCAGCCCCCAGTCTTACACTGAAGCTTTCTTT. Translation: CASSPQSYTEAFF. The chain joins TRBV14 to TRBJ1-1; no definite D call. CDR3 length equals 13 residues. V was clipped by 4 bases and J by 3 bases, with 9 bases between them. Germline V gene sequence: CDR1 SGHDN, CDR2 FVKESK.

The chain recombines TRBV5-1 with TRBJ2-7, with TRBD1 as a possible D gene (6 bases). The germline V and J ends were trimmed by 1 base and 2 bases, with 13 bases remaining between them. The CDR3 consists of 15 residues. From germline, CDR1 is SGHRS and CDR2 YFSETQ. The CDR3 spells CASSLHTGNPYEQYF. In nucleotides, the CDR3 is TGCGCCAGCAGCTTGCATACAGGGAACCCCTACGAGCAGTACTTC.

This chain joins TRBV12-2 and TRBJ1-2; the DNA was not used to check the table's D call, TRBD1. TRBV12-2 represents a pseudogene. The CDR3 has 18 amino acids. The CDR3 reads CASRSHHLRVRSNYGYTF. The DNA for the CDR3 is TGTGCAAGTCGCTCGCATCATCTCAGGGTTAGGAGCAACTATGGCTACACCTTC.

This clone has only one observation. V usage is TRBV10-2 and J usage is TRBJ2-7; D may be TRBD1 (6 bases). This CDR3 spans 15 amino acids. With 5 bases removed from V and 2 bases from J, the gap between germline ends came to 16 bases. Germline values: CDR1 WSHSY, CDR2 SAAADI. The CDR3 coding sequence is TGCGCCAGCAGTCCCCCGAGACAGGTCCCCTACGAGCAGTACTTC. Its protein is CASSPPRQVPYEQYF.

The rearrangement joins TRBV5-1 to TRBJ1-1, with D possibly being TRBD1 (5 bases). Trimming pared 0 bases from V and 0 bases from J, leaving 9 bases between. CDR1 SGHRS and CDR2 YFSETQ come from the germline V gene. CDR3 length: 15 amino acids. The CDR3 DNA sequence: TGCGCCAGCAGCTTGGATCCGGGGGTGAACACTGAAGCTTTCTTT. It yields the protein CASSLDPGVNTEAFF.

The chain joins TRBV11-2 to TRBJ2-7; 10 bases agree with TRBD2. After removal of 2 bases from V and 6 bases from J, the junction contained 7 bases not matched to a gene. Germline loops: CDR1 SGHAT, CDR2 FQNNGV. The CDR3 is 15 residues long. In nucleotides, the CDR3 is TGTGCCAGCAGCTTAACCGGGACTAGCGTTCCCGAGCAGTACTTC. Translation gives CASSLTGTSVPEQYF. The full variable domain, rest sourced from reference TRBV11-2 and TRBJ2-7, is EAGVAQSPRYKIIEKRQSVAFWCNPISGHATLYWYQQILGQGPKLLIQFQNNGVVDDSQLPKDRFSAERLKGVDSTLKIQPAKLEDSAVYLCASSLTGTSVPEQYFGPGTRLTVT.

Points on this clone: At the DNA level, this CDR3 is encoded by other sequences in the same sample as well. The chain joins TRBV10-1 to TRBJ2-7, with a possible D match to TRBD2 (5 bases). Trimming pared 0 bases from V and 3 bases from J, leaving 9 bases between. There are 14 residues in the CDR3. The germline CDR1 and CDR2 sequences are WNHNN and SYGVQD (reference sequence). CDR3 DNA: TGCGCCAGCAGTGAGTCGAGGGATATCTACGAGCAGTACTTC. This sequence encodes CASSESRDIYEQYF.

The gene calls are TRBV4-3 and TRBJ2-6, with TRBD1 matching over 9 bases. V gave up 1 base and J gave up 1 base; unmatched junction bases: 5. The CDR3 runs 18 residues. Germline V gives CDR1 LGHNA, CDR2 YSLEER. The CDR3 is CASSQAGTGRSGANVLTF. The CDR3 DNA reads TGCGCCAGCAGCCAAGCCGGGACAGGGCGGTCTGGGGCCAACGTCCTGACTTTC.

The chain links TRBV6-1 to TRBJ1-2, with 7 nucleotides matching TRBD1. Unmatched junction bases numbered 9, after V lost 7 bases and J lost 4 bases. The CDR3 loop spans 14 amino acids. Germline V gene sequence: CDR1 MNHNS, CDR2 SASEGT. The CDR3: CASTSGQTIYGYTF. The CDR3 nucleotides read TGTGCCAGCACTTCGGGACAGACAATCTATGGCTACACCTTC.

The chain combines TRBV6-5 with TRBJ1-2; 8 bases are a match to TRBD1. Germline values: CDR1 MNHEY, CDR2 SVGAGI. The V segment lost 5 bases and the J segment 8 bases; nucleotides outside the gene matches: 7. The CDR3 is 13 amino acids. In DNA form, the CDR3 reads TGTGCCAGCAGTCCTCCGACAGGGGTAGGCTACACCTTC. Protein sequence: CASSPPTGVGYTF.

The chain is built from TRBV5-6 and TRBJ2-1, with no clear D. V was clipped by 2 bases and J by 0 bases, with 21 bases between them. Germline CDR1 and CDR2: SGHDT and YYEEEE. The CDR3 covers 19 residues. The CDR3 reads CASSLPPRAPYSSYNEQFF. CDR3 coding DNA: TGTGCCAGCAGCTTACCCCCCCGCGCTCCCTATAGCTCCTACAATGAGCAGTTCTTC.

J is TRBJ2-7 and V is TRBV6-1; the match to TRBD2 covers 8 bases. Germline assignment: CDR1 MNHNS and CDR2 SASEGT. With V trimmed by 4 bases and J by 1 base, 9 bases remained unmatched. This CDR3 is 16 amino acids long. The CDR3 is CASSVPPAGGSYEQYF. In nucleotides, the CDR3 is TGTGCCAGCAGTGTCCCACCGGCGGGAGGATCCTACGAGCAGTACTTC.

This rearrangement joins TRBV7-9 to TRBJ2-7; perhaps TRBD1 as D (7 bases). The germline V and J ends were trimmed by 2 bases and 2 bases, with 16 bases remaining between them. The CDR3 has 16 amino acids. Germline lookup yields CDR1 SEHNR and CDR2 FQNEAQ (reference sequence). The CDR3, as DNA: TGTGCCAGCAGCTTACTACGGGAGCAGGGGGCCTACGAGCAGTACTTC. Its translation is CASSLLREQGAYEQYF.

The genes are TRBV2 and TRBJ2-1; 7 positions agree with TRBD2. The CDR3 has 12 residues. Germline V gives CDR1 SNHLY, CDR2 FYNNEI. V shed 6 bases, J shed 6 bases, and the junction held 2 bases outside the gene matches. CDR3: CASSWGGNEQFF. CDR3 sequence (DNA): TGTGCCAGCAGCTGGGGGGGCAATGAGCAGTTCTTC.

The genes are TRBV4-3 and TRBJ2-5, with TRBD2 matching over 7 bases. This CDR3 has 16 amino acids. Germline loops: CDR1 LGHNA, CDR2 YSLEER. V dropped 0 bases and J dropped 3; count of bases not matched to a gene: 7. In DNA form, the CDR3 reads TGCGCCAGCAGCCAAGAATTGAAGGGAGGGGAAGAGACCCAGTACTTC. Its translation: CASSQELKGGEETQYF.

The chain recombines TRBV14 with TRBJ1-2, with 9 positions matching TRBD1. Germline V gives CDR1 SGHDN, CDR2 FVKESK. V lost 3 bases, J lost 3 bases, and 2 bases stayed unmatched. The CDR3 is 14 amino acids. The CDR3 reads CASSQWDRDYGYTF. CDR3 coding DNA: TGTGCCAGCAGCCAGTGGGACAGGGACTATGGCTACACCTTC.

The chain couples TRBV6-5 to TRBJ1-1, with TRBD1 matching 8 bases. The CDR3 consists of 13 residues. The germline V gene has CDR1 MNHEY and CDR2 SVGAGI. Trimming cost V 6 bases and J 0 bases; bases outside gene matches: 0. In DNA, the CDR3 is TGTGCCAGCAGGACAGGGGTGAACACTGAAGCTTTCTTT. Encoded protein: CASRTGVNTEAFF.

V usage is TRBV27 and J usage is TRBJ1-2; 9 nucleotides match TRBD1. V trimming: 2 bases; J trimming: 4 bases; junction bases outside the gene matches: 5. From germline, CDR1 is MNHEY and CDR2 SMNVEV (reference sequence). The CDR3 contains 15 residues. The CDR3 nucleotides read TGTGCCAGCAGTTTAGGCGGGACAGGGCTCTATGGCTACACCTTC. Amino acid sequence: CASSLGGTGLYGYTF.